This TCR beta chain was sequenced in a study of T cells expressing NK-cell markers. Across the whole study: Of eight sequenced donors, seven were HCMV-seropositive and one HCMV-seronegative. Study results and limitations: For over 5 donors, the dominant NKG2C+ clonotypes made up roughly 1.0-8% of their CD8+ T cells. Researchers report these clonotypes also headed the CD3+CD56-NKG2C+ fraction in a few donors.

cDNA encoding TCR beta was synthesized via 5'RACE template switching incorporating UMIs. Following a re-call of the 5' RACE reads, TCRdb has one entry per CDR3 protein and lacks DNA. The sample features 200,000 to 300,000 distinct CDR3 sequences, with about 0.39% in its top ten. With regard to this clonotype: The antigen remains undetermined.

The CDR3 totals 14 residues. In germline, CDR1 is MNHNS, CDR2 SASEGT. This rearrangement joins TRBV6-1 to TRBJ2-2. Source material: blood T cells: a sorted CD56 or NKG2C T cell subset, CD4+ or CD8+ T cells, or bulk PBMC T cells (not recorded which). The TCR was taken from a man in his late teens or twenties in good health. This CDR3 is CASEVGANTGELFF.